This T cell receptor beta chain was sequenced in a study of Ad26.COV2.S vaccination and SARS-CoV-2 variants. Study summary: The study gave Ad26.COV2.S intramuscularly, once or twice 56 days apart. General study points: Possible underestimation of total T cell responses by the TCR breadth and depth analyses was noted.

The treatment is: over 15 received Ad26.COV2.S at low or high dose, single or two shots; several received placebo; per-sample allocation not given. Collection of samples fell on day 63 after the first vaccine or placebo injection. Boston supplied an adult donor aged 18-55 years. Sequenced by immunoSEQ multiplex PCR; TCRdb stores in-frame clones only, minus some. Here the sample spans around 270,000 clones, 87% being singletons. This clone occurred a few times. What it binds is unknown. This material consisted of peripheral blood, taken in a trial of Ad26.COV2.S vaccine versus placebo. The sequence came from a person aged 18-65 years who received the Ad26.COV2.S COVID-19 vaccine or a placebo.

CDR3 sequence reads: CASSTGGYSYNSPLHF. CDR3 DNA sequence: TGTGCCAGCAGCACAGGGGGCTACTCCTATAATTCACCCCTCCACTTT. The chain employs TRBV7-9 and TRBJ1-6; 9 positions agree with TRBD1. V lost 5 bases and J lost 0; bases outside the gene matches: 2. The CDR3 is 16 residues long. Germline V lookup: CDR1 SEHNR, CDR2 FQNEAQ (reference sequence).